This T cell receptor beta chain is from a study of blood T cell repertoires in COVID-19 (dated by TCRdb to the early 2020s). About the full investigation: The collaborator samples originated in the United States, Italy and Spain and spanned the acute and convalescent phases of COVID-19. The material from the prospective study consisted of cDNA or gDNA derived from T cells, B-cell-depleted T cells, or PBMCs. Subjects who had been exposed to COVID-19, were actively infected with it, or had recovered from it provided the deeply sampled blood TCRbeta repertoires that made up the dataset. A freely available public database, intended as a resource for researchers studying the immune response to SARS-CoV-2, is where the repertoires were released. The samples were drawn from the first 160 participants of the ongoing ImmuneRACE study and from under 1,500 subjects provided by 6 global collaborators. Sample metadata almost always included a de-identified subject ID, COVID-19 status, age in years and sex. HLA class I and class II types, where available, came from metadata supplied by the sample provider rather than from assay-based typing.

In the prospective study, participants were roughly 18 to 100 years old, resided in about two dozen geographic areas of the United States, and were enrolled through a virtual design. To assign participants to cohorts, the prospective study relied on clinical history that participants themselves reported in a screening survey and a study questionnaire. Recovered participants in ImmuneRACE Cohort 3 were defined by two consecutive negative NP/OP PCR tests, clearance by a healthcare professional, or resolution of symptoms. In the prospective study, whole blood, serum and a nasopharyngeal or oropharyngeal swab were collected from each participant by mobile phlebotomists. Over a roughly 2-month period, participants in the prospective study had the option of providing additional blood draws and questionnaires. Before DNA extraction, blood samples from the prospective study were shipped at room temperature or frozen.

About this clone: Its antigen is unknown. No per-base quality is available; no much larger clone lies one base away.

V gives up 1 base and J gives up 2 bases, and the segment between their germline ends measures 12 bases. The CDR3 spans 15 residues, from the cysteine through the phenylalanine. Here the CDR3 DNA is all that survives: 45 bases in frame from base 1. The CDR1 and CDR2 encoded by the germline V gene (reference sequence) are SEHNR and FQNEAQ. Findings and caveats that apply to the study as a whole: The amount of clinical and demographic metadata varied by source and participant and was provided uncurated.

The immunoSEQ Assay, a bias-controlled multiplex PCR, was used to amplify TCRbeta CDR3 regions from genomic DNA. The original methods were these. The number of nucleated cells in each sample was estimated by amplification of reference gene primers within the assay. To quantify the absolute abundance of each unique TCRbeta CDR3 rearrangement, sequence reads were collapsed and filtered. Productive Simpson clonality was computed per sample as the square root of Simpson's diversity index over productive rearrangements. The clones in this table, taken by TCRdb from immuneACCESS, are in-frame only. Not every clone is retained; where verified, under half of the shortfall comes from an unresolved V gene, and the cause of the rest is unknown. V and J calls and clone size come straight from that table; D and trimming were deduced from the DNA. In all, the sample holds over 400,000 clones, and roughly nine tenths of those were seen once. The ten largest clones represent 8% to 9.5% of the sample.

This TCR derives from a woman in her sixties who had recovered from COVID-19. The source material was PBMCs or T cells enriched from blood (not recorded which). The rearranged chain carries TRBV7-9 and TRBJ2-7; TRBD1 might be the D gene, on 5 matching bases. The CDR3 has the sequence CASSLEGARTYEQYF. The nucleotide sequence reads TGTGCCAGCAGCTTAGAAGGGGCACGCACCTACGAGCAGTACTTC. The variable domain in full, with residues beyond the CDR3 obtained from the reference TRBV7-9 and TRBJ2-7 genes, is DTGVSQNPRHKITKRGQNVTFRCDPISEHNRLYWYRQTLGQGPEFLTYFQNEAQLEKSRLLSDRFSAERPKGSFSTLEIQRTEQGDSAMYLCASSLEGARTYEQYFGPGTRLTVT.